This TCR beta chain is drawn from a study of neurological immune-mediated disorders. Background on the study: Secondary progressive cases numbered 3 among the roughly 34 multiple sclerosis patients, while the other 31 were relapsing-remitting.

In this sample, this clonotype turned up many times. Its antigen remains unknown. Study-wide results and caveats: Clinical and MRI features did not associate with the cluster found in multiple sclerosis patients. Phylogenetic grouping placed 18 of 34 multiple sclerosis patients' repertoires in one related-CDR3 cluster, a possible signature.

Each TCR transcript was tagged with a 10-nucleotide random UMI during 5'RACE. TCRdb re-called the 5' RACE reads with MiXCR, one entry per CDR3 protein. The data contain about 52,000 distinct CDR3 sequences, 3% to 4% of them singletons. CDR1 SQVTM and CDR2 ANQGSEA come from the germline V gene. V was clipped by 4 bases and J by 3 bases; unmatched bases: 11. This CDR3 spans 15 amino acids. This clonotype was obtained from a man aged 55 to 69 with multiple sclerosis. The sample was PBMCs. The J gene is TRBJ1-1, the V gene TRBV29-1; 7 positions agree with TRBD1. DNA for the CDR3: TGCAGCGTTGGCGCGGGACAGCGAGCCGACACTGAAGCTTTCTTT. This translates into CSVGAGQRADTEAFF.